What follows is one TCR beta chain and its context. The data were taken from a study of T cell changes during pregnancy in multiple sclerosis. The CDR3 runs 15 residues. The ends were cut back, 6 bases at V and 0 bases at J, with 12 bases in the middle. Germline lookup yields CDR1 MNHEY and CDR2 SMNVEV (reference sequence). Using immunoSEQ multiplex PCR, the repertoire was profiled, and TCRdb retains in-frame clones only, with some absent. The table has about 40,000 clones, about 87% seen once; the top ten hold roughly 5%. This TCR derives from a female donor in good health, enrolled as a control in a pregnancy study. The chain is built from TRBV27 and TRBJ1-3, with D maybe TRBD1 (6 bases). The source was peripheral blood, collected in the first trimester of pregnancy. The CDR3 coding sequence is TGTGCCAGCAGCCGGGCAGGGGTCTCTGGAAACACCATATATTTT. Encoded protein: CASSRAGVSGNTIYF.